This TCR beta chain was captured by sequencing in a study of cytotoxic CD8 clonotypes in ibrutinib-treated CLL. As for the study in general: The authors obtained response samples at a median of approximately 12 months of treatment, range 6 to 36. On average, more than 80,000 productive rearrangements and around 230,000 productive templates per sample.

With cryopreserved PBMCs as the source, around 2 micrograms of genomic DNA went to TCR beta libraries. The CDR3 runs to 16 residues. V was pared by 5 bases and J by 0 bases, with 7 bases of the junction left unmatched. CDR1 and CDR2 from the germline V gene are LNHDA and SQIVND (reference sequence). The protocol was immunoSEQ multiplex PCR, while the TCRdb copy is restricted to in-frame clones and leaves out a portion. The table shows roughly 250,000 clones, with under 80% occurring only once. The gene calls are TRBV19 and TRBJ2-1; 7 nucleotides agree with TRBD2. The source was PBMCs, collected after 24 months of ibrutinib treatment. The clonotype was recovered from a human donor with chronic lymphocytic leukemia. The CDR3 DNA sequence: TGTGCCAGTAGTGGCTCTAGCGGCTACTCCTACAATGAGCAGTTCTTC. Amino acids: CASSGSSGYSYNEQFF.